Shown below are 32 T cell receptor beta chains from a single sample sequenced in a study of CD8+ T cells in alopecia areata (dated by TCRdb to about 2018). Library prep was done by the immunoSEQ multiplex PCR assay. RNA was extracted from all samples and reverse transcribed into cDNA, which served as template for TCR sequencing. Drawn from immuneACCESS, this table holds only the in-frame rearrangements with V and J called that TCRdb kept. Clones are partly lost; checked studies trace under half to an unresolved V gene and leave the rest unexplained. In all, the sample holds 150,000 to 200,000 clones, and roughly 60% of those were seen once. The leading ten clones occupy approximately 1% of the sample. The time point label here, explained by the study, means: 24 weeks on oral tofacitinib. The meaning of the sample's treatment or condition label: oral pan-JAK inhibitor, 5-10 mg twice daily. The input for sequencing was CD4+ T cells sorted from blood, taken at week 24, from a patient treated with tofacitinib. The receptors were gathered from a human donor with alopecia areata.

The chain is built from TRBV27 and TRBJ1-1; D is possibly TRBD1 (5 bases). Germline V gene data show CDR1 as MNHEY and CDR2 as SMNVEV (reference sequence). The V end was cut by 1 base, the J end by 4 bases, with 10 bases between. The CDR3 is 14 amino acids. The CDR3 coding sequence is TGTGCCAGCAGTTTATTGAGGGGCAGCACTGAAGCTTTCTTT. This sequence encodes CASSLLRGSTEAFF.

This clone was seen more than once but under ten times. This chain's CDR3 is CASSLGTGETKNIQYF. The DNA of the CDR3 is TGCGCCAGCAGCTTGGGGACCGGGGAGACCAAAAACATTCAGTACTTC. The chain couples TRBV5-1 to TRBJ2-4; D perhaps matches TRBD2 (5 bases). This CDR3 region has 16 residues. The V gene lost 0 bases and the J gene lost 2 bases, with 12 bases spanning the gap. CDR1 and CDR2 from the germline V gene are SGHRS and YFSETQ.

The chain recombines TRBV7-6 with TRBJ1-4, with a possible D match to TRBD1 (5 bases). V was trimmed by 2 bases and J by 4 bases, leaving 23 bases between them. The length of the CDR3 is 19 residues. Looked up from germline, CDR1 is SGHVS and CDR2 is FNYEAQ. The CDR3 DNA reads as TGTGCCAGCAGCTTAAGGGTAGTCACGCGACAGTCATTTAATGAAAAACTGTTTTTT. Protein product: CASSLRVVTRQSFNEKLFF.

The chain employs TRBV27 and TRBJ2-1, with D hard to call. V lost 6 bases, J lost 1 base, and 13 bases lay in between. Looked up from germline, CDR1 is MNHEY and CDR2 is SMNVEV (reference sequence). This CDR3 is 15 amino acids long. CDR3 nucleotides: TGTGCCAGCAGGGATAGACCCCCATCCTACAATGAGCAGTTCTTC. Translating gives CASRDRPPSYNEQFF.

CDR3 in amino acids: CASSVDGAQHF. CDR3 DNA: TGTGCCAGCAGCGTAGATGGGGCCCAGCATTTT. The rearrangement joins TRBV9 to TRBJ1-5; D uncertain. This CDR3 is 11 amino acids long. Per germline, CDR1 SGDLS and CDR2 YYNGEE. V was cut by 0 bases and J by 11 bases, with 6 bases left in between.

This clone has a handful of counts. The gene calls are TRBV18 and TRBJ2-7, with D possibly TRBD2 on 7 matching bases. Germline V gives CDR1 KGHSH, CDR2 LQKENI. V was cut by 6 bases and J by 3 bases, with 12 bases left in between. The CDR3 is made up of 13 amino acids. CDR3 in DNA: TGTGCCAGCTCTGGGAGGGGGAACTACGAGCAGTACTTC. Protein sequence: CASSGRGNYEQYF. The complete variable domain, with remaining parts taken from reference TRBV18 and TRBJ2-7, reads NAGVMQNPRHLVRRRGQEARLRCSPMKGHSHVYWYRQLPEEGLKFMVYLQKENIIDESGMPKERFSAEFPKEGPSILRIQQVVRGDSAAYFCASSGRGNYEQYFGPGTRLTVT.

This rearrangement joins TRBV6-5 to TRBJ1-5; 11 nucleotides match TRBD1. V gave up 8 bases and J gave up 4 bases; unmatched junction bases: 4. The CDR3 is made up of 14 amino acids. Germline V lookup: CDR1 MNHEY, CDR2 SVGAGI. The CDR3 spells CASWGTGGNQPQHF. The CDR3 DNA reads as TGTGCCAGCTGGGGGACAGGGGGGAATCAGCCCCAGCATTTT.

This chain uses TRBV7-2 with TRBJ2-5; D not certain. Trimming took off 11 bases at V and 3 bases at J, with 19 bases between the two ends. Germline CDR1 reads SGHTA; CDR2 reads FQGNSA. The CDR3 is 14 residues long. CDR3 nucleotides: TGTGCCTCACCCCCGGGTGTGTTGGAAGAGACCCAGTACTTC. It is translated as CASPPGVLEETQYF.

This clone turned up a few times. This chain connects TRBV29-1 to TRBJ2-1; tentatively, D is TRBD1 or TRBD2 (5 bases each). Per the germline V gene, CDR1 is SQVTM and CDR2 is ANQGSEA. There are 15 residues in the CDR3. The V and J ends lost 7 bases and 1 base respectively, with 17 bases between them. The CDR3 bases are TGCAGCGCTGCGGCAGGGACGAAGTCCTACAATGAGCAGTTCTTC. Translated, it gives CSAAAGTKSYNEQFF.

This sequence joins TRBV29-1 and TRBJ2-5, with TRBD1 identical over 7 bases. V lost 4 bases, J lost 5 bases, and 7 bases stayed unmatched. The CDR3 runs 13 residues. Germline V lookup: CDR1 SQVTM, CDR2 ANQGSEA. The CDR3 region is CSVAGDRRETQYF. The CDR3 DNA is TGCAGCGTTGCAGGGGACAGAAGGGAGACCCAGTACTTC.

As DNA, the CDR3 is TGTGCCAGCAGTTGGAGCGGGGGGGCGGGAGATACGCAGTATTTT. It yields the protein CASSWSGGAGDTQYF. The J gene is TRBJ2-3, the V gene TRBV6-5, with 10 bases lining up with TRBD2. The germline V gene encodes CDR1 MNHEY and CDR2 SVGAGI. The CDR3 contains 15 residues. V lost 4 bases to trimming and J lost 5 bases; unmatched junction nucleotides: 6.

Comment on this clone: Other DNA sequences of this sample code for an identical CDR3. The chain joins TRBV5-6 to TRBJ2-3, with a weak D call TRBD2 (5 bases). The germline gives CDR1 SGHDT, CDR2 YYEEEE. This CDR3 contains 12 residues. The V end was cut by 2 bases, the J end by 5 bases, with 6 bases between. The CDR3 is CASSLGRDTQYF. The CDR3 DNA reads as TGTGCCAGCAGCTTAGGGAGAGATACGCAGTATTTT.

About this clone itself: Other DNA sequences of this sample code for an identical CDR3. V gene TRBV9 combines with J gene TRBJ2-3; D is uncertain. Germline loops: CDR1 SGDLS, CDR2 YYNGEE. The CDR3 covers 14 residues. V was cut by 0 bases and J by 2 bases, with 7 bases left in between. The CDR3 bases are TGTGCCAGCAGCGTAGACCCAACCACAGATACGCAGTATTTT. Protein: CASSVDPTTDTQYF.

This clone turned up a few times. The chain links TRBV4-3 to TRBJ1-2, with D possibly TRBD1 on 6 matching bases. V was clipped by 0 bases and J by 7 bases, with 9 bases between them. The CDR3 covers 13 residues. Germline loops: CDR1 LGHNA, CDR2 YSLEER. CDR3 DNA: TGCGCCAGCAGCCAAGATGAGGGGGGTGGCTACACCTTC. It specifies CASSQDEGGGYTF.

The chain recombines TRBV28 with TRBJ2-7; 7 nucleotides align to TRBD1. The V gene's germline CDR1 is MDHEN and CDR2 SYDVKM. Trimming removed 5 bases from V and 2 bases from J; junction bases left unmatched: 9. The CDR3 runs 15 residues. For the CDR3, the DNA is TGTGCCAGCAGTCGAAATATCGACAGGGCCTACGAGCAGTACTTC. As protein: CASSRNIDRAYEQYF.

In DNA, the CDR3 is TGTGCCAGCAGCTTAGGGGGCGGAGGAGATACGCAGTATTTT. Its protein product is CASSLGGGGDTQYF. This chain links TRBV7-3 with TRBJ2-3; D is perhaps TRBD1 (6 bases). The CDR3 length is 14 residues. The V end lost 2 bases, the J end lost 5 bases, and 11 bases lay between the germline ends. Looked up from germline, CDR1 is SGHTA and CDR2 is FQGTGA.

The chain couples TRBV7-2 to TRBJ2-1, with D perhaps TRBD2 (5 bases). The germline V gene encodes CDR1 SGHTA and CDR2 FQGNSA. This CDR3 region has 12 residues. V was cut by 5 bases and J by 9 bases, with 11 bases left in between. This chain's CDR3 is CASSLDYAEQFF. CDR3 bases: TGTGCCAGCAGCCTTGACTATGCTGAGCAGTTCTTC. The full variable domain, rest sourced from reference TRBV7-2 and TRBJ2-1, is GAGVSQSPSNKVTEKGKDVELRCDPISGHTALYWYRQSLGQGLEFLIYFQGNSAPDKSGLPSDRFSAERTGGSVSTLTIQRTQQEDSAVYLCASSLDYAEQFFGPGTRLTVL.

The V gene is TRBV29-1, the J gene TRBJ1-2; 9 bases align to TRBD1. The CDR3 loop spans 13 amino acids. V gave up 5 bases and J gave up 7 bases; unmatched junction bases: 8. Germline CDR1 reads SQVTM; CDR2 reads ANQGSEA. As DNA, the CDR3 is TGCAGCGTTCGACAGGGGGTTTTAGGTGGCTACACCTTC. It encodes CSVRQGVLGGYTF.

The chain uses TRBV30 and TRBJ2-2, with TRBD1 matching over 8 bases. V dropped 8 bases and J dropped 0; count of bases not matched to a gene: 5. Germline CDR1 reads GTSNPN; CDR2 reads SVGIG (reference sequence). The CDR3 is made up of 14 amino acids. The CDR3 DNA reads TGTGCCACAGGGGGTAGCGCGAACACCGGGGAGCTGTTTTTT. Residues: CATGGSANTGELFF.

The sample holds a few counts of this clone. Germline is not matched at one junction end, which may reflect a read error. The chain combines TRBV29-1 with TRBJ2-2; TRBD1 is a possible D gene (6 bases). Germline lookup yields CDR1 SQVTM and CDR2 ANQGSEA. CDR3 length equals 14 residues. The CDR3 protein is CSVQDRPGTGELFF. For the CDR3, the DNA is TGCAGCGTTCAAGACAGGCCGGGCACCGGGGAGCTGTTTTTT.

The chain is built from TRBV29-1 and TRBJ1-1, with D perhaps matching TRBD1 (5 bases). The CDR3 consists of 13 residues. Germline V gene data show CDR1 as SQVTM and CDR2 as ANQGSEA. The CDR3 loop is CTFKGIQNTEAFF. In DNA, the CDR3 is TGCACCTTCAAGGGGATCCAGAACACTGAAGCTTTCTTT.

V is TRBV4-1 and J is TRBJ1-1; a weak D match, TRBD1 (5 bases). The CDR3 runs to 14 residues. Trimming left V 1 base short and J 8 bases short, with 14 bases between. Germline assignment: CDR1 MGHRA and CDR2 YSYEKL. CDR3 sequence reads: CASSQVSIGTEAFF. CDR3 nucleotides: TGCGCCAGCAGCCAAGTGTCAATAGGGACCGAAGCTTTCTTT.

CDR3 protein: CASSPRRGSGYQETQYF. For the CDR3, the DNA is TGTGCCAGCAGCCCCCGGCGGGGCTCGGGGTACCAAGAGACCCAGTACTTC. The chain combines TRBV2 with TRBJ2-5; maybe TRBD2 (6 bases). Trimming removed 6 bases from V and 0 bases from J, with 20 bases in between. Germline lookup yields CDR1 SNHLY and CDR2 FYNNEI. The CDR3 has 17 amino acids.

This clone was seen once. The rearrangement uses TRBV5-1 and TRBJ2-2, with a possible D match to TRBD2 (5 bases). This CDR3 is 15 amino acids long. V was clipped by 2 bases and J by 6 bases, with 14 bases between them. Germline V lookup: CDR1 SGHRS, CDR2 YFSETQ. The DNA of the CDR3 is TGCGCCAGCAGCTTTGAGGCGGGCCCCCCCGGGGAGCTGTTTTTT. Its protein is CASSFEAGPPGELFF.

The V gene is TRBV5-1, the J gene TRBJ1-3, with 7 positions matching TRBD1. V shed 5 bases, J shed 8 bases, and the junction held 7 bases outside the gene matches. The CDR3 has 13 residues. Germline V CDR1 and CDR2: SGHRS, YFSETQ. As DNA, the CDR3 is TGCGCCAGCAGGGAGGGACAGCGGGACACCATATATTTT. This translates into CASREGQRDTIYF.

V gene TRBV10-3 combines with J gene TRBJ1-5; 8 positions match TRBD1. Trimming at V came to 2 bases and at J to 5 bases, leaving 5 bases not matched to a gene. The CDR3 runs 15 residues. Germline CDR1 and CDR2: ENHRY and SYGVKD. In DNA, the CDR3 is TGTGCCATCAGTGAGCGGACAGGGATGGATCAGCCCCAGCATTTT. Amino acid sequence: CAISERTGMDQPQHF.

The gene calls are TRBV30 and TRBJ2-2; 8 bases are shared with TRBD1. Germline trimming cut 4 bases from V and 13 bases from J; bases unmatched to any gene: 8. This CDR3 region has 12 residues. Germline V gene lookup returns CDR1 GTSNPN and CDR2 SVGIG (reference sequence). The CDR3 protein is CAWTRTGRSLFF. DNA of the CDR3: TGTGCCTGGACCCGGACAGGGCGGTCGCTGTTTTTT.

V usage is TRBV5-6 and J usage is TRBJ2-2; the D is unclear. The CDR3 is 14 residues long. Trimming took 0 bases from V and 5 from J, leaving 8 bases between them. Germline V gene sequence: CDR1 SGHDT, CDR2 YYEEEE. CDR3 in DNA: TGTGCCAGCAGCTTGGTAGGTCCGACCGGGGAGCTGTTTTTT. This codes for CASSLVGPTGELFF. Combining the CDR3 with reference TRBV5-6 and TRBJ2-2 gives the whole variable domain DAGVTQSPTHLIKTRGQQVTLRCSPKSGHDTVSWYQQALGQGPQFIFQYYEEEERQRGNFPDRFSGHQFPNYSSELNVNALLLGDSALYLCASSLVGPTGELFFGEGSRLTVL.

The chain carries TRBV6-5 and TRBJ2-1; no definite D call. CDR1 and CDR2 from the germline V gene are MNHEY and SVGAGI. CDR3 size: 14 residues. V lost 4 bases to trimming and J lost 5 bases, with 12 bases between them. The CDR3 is CASSSQTQHNEQFF. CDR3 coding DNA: TGTGCCAGCAGTTCCCAGACACAACACAATGAGCAGTTCTTC.

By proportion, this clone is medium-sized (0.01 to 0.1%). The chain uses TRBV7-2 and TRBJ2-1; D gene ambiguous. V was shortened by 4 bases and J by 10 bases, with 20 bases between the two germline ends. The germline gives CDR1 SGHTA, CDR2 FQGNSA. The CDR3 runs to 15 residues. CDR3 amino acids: CASSSPGGQAKEQFF. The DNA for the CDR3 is TGTGCCAGCAGCTCCCCGGGTGGGCAAGCTAAGGAGCAGTTCTTC.

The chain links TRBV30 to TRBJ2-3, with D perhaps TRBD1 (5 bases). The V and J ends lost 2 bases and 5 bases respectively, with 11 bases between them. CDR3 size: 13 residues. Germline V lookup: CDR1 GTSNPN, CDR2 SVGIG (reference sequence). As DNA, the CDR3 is TGTGCCTGGAGTCGCCAGGGTCTAGATACGCAGTATTTT. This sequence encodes CAWSRQGLDTQYF.

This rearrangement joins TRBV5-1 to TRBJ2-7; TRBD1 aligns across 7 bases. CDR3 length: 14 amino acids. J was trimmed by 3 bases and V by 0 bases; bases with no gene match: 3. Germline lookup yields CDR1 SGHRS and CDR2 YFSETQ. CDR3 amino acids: CASSLGDRSYEQYF. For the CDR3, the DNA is TGCGCCAGCAGCTTGGGGGACAGAAGCTACGAGCAGTACTTC.